This TCR beta chain was documented in a study of cytomegalovirus exposure and HLA in healthy donors. Study-wide findings and caveats: Sequencing likely generated an artifact that appeared as a cluster of highly shared sequence variants. In an earlier analysis, about 87% or about 30%: the productive usage of most TCR beta V segments. In a later analysis, TCR beta V- and J-gene trimming showed a link to a missense DCLRE1C variant.

The CDR3 sequence is 13 residues long. Trimming pared 3 bases from V and 4 bases from J, leaving 10 bases between. Per germline, CDR1 SGHVS and CDR2 FQNEAQ. PCR used 60 Vbeta primers and 13 Jbeta primers. This table comes from immunoSEQ multiplex PCR, and its TCRdb copy is limited to in-frame clones, with some not included. The sample contains approximately 100,000 clones, about 70% of which appear only once. This clone was seen more than once but under ten times. Its specificity is not known. The sequenced sample was PBMCs. The clonotype comes from a woman aged 40 to 50 in good health and CMV-seronegative. V and J are TRBV7-8 and TRBJ2-7; D unclear. The CDR3 region has the DNA TGTGCCAGCAGCTTCAATACGGGTTACGAGCAGTACTTC. Protein sequence: CASSFNTGYEQYF. Drawing the rest from reference TRBV7-8 and TRBJ2-7, the complete variable domain is GAGVSQSPRYKVAKRGQDVALRCDPISGHVSLFWYQQALGQGPEFLTYFQNEAQLDKSGLPSDRFFAERPEGSVSTLKIQRTQQEDSAVYLCASSFNTGYEQYFGPGTRLTVT.